The clone carrying this TCR beta chain occurred many times. Its antigen is currently unknown. V was pared by 5 bases and J by 0 bases, with 17 bases between. From germline, CDR1 is SGHVS and CDR2 FQNEAQ. This CDR3 contains 16 residues. These data originate in a study of T cell repertoires in cytomegalovirus infection. TCRdb passed the reads through MiXCR, listing each CDR3 protein once. This sample has some 46,000 distinct CDR3 sequences; roughly 19% occur once, and the top ten carry about 53%. Material: CD8+ T cells from cultured PBMCs, obtained from culture after CMV antigen stimulation. The chain links TRBV7-8 to TRBJ2-7; D perhaps matches TRBD2 (6 bases). The origin of this receptor is a human donor in good health (CMV status not recorded). Some clones in this sample may be carry-over from other donors' samples. The CDR3 bases are TGTGCCAGCAGCAGTCCGGGACTCACGAGCTCCTACGAGCAGTACTTC. Translation gives CASSSPGLTSSYEQYF.